This T cell receptor (beta chain) is drawn from a study of cytomegalovirus exposure and HLA in healthy donors. Study results and caveats: In most subjects, TCR beta sequences reportedly gave accurate predictions of HLA-A and HLA-B alleles.

The CDR3 contains 16 residues. CDR1 and CDR2 from the germline V gene are LGHNA and YNFKEQ. V lost 2 bases and J lost 3; bases outside the gene matches: 8. A few counts support this clone. Antigen: not known. PCR primers comprised 60 Vbeta and 13 Jbeta primers. Profiled with immunoSEQ multiplex PCR; TCRdb holds only in-frame clones, not every one. The sample lists approximately 130,000 clones; 75% were seen once. This sequence joins TRBV4-2 and TRBJ2-3; 7 bases map to TRBD2. What was sequenced was PBMCs. The sequence was collected from a woman between 40 and 55 years old in good health and CMV-seropositive. The CDR3 here is CASSQTWGGETDTQYF. The CDR3 DNA reads as TGTGCCAGCAGCCAAACCTGGGGGGGGGAGACAGATACGCAGTATTTT.